These 28 T cell receptor beta chains were all obtained from the same sample, sequenced in a study of blood T cell repertoires in COVID-19 (dated by TCRdb to about 2020). Libraries were made using the immunoSEQ multiplex PCR assay. TCRdb stores this immuneACCESS table with in-frame sequences only. Part of the clones is absent; in the studies checked, under half of the shortfall reflects unresolved V genes, and no reason is known for the rest. Within this sample are some 300,000 clones, with 65% to 90% of them counted one time only. The ten largest clones add up to about an eighth of the sample. The sample consisted of peripheral blood. The source is a woman in her 70s with COVID-19, enrolled during active disease.

The rearrangement joins TRBV5-1 to TRBJ2-1; 7 bases are a match to TRBD1. The CDR3 is 15 amino acids. The junction had 7 bases not matched to a gene; V was cut back by 0 bases and J by 7 bases. CDR1 SGHRS and CDR2 YFSETQ come from the germline V gene. The CDR3 coding sequence is TGCGCCAGCAGCTTGGGGCCAGGGGGTATGAATGAGCAGTTCTTC. As protein: CASSLGPGGMNEQFF.

V gene TRBV3-1 (or the pseudogene TRBV3-2) combines with J gene TRBJ1-1; TRBD1 agrees at 7 bases. This CDR3 is 13 amino acids long. V shed 4 bases, J shed 7 bases, and the junction held 6 bases outside the gene matches. CDR1 is LGHDT and CDR2 is YNNKEL in the germline V gene (reference sequence). CDR3 DNA sequence: TGTGCCAGCAGCCGCGGACAGGCTCGTGAAGCTTTCTTT. Translated, it gives CASSRGQAREAFF.

The V gene is TRBV11-2, the J gene TRBJ1-1; tentatively, D is TRBD1 (6 bases). This CDR3 is built from 15 residues. Trimming cost V 1 base and J 1 base, with 10 bases left between them. Germline CDR1 SGHAT, CDR2 FQNNGV. CDR3 protein: CASSLGRTANTEAFF. CDR3 DNA sequence: TGTGCCAGCAGCTTAGGACGGACAGCGAACACTGAAGCTTTCTTT.

This clone has at least ten counts. The DNA for the CDR3 is TGTGCCACCAGTGATCATATCACAGGGGATGCGGGCACCGGGGAGCTGTTTTTT. It is translated as CATSDHITGDAGTGELFF. The rearrangement uses TRBV24-1 and TRBJ2-2; 7 nucleotides match TRBD1. Per germline, CDR1 KGHDR and CDR2 SFDVKD. The CDR3 loop spans 18 amino acids. J was trimmed by 4 bases and V by 3 bases; bases with no gene match: 13.

V and J are TRBV18 and TRBJ1-4; 7 nucleotides line up with TRBD1. V shed 6 bases, J shed 4 bases, and the junction held 5 bases outside the gene matches. The CDR3 covers 14 residues. The germline gives CDR1 KGHSH, CDR2 LQKENI. The CDR3, as DNA: TGTGCCAGCTCCTTCCAGGGGGATAATGAAAAACTGTTTTTT. This gives the protein CASSFQGDNEKLFF.

V gene TRBV10-3 combines with J gene TRBJ2-3; TRBD2 matches at 10 bases. Germline trimming cut 4 bases from V and 4 bases from J; bases unmatched to any gene: 5. The CDR3 length is 15 residues. CDR1 is ENHRY and CDR2 is SYGVKD in the germline V gene. The CDR3 sequence is CAISVIAGGPDTQYF. The CDR3 DNA reads TGTGCCATCAGTGTAATAGCGGGGGGACCAGATACGCAGTATTTT.

The genes are TRBV28 and TRBJ1-1; 7 bases align to TRBD1. This CDR3 is built from 13 residues. J lost 6 bases, V lost 2 bases, and 3 bases had no gene match. Germline CDR1 is MDHEN and CDR2 is SYDVKM. This CDR3 is CASSLEGAAEAFF. The CDR3 nucleotides read TGTGCCAGCAGTTTAGAGGGGGCGGCTGAAGCTTTCTTT.

J is TRBJ1-2 and V is TRBV6-5; D might be TRBD1 (5 bases). Per germline, CDR1 MNHEY and CDR2 SVGAGI. Deletions cut 6 bases from V and 4 bases from J, with 15 bases between. The CDR3 covers 14 residues. The CDR3 nucleotides read TGTGCCAGCAGCCCCCGCGGGGGTACCTATGGCTACACCTTC. The encoded protein is CASSPRGGTYGYTF.

The chain couples TRBV27 to TRBJ2-3, with a tentative D call TRBD1 (6 bases). The CDR3 length is 16 residues. V dropped 0 bases and J dropped 4 bases, with 14 bases sitting between them. Germline assignment: CDR1 MNHEY and CDR2 SMNVEV (reference sequence). CDR3 nucleotides: TGTGCCAGCAGTTTATCGAGCGGCAGGGGCCCAGATACGCAGTATTTT. This gives the protein CASSLSSGRGPDTQYF.

This chain connects TRBV19 to TRBJ2-5; 7 nucleotides align to TRBD1. The length of the CDR3 is 14 residues. Germline trimming cut 6 bases from V and 2 bases from J; bases unmatched to any gene: 6. The germline CDR1 and CDR2 sequences are LNHDA and SQIVND (reference sequence). CDR3 nucleotides: TGTGCCAGTAGCACCCAGGGACAGCAAGAGACCCAGTACTTC. The encoded protein is CASSTQGQQETQYF. Full variable domain (outside the CDR3, taken from reference TRBV19 and TRBJ2-5): DGGITQSPKYLFRKEGQNVTLSCEQNLNHDAMYWYRQDPGQGLRLIYYSQIVNDFQKGDIAEGYSVSREKKESFPLTVTSAQKNPTAFYLCASSTQGQQETQYFGPGTRLLVL.

The chain is built from TRBV29-1 and TRBJ2-1, with TRBD1 matching over 7 bases. The CDR3 is 12 residues long. Germline values: CDR1 SQVTM, CDR2 ANQGSEA. The V and J ends lost 7 bases and 9 bases, in that order; junction bases with no gene match: 9. The CDR3 reads CSDRTGLSEQFF. The CDR3 nucleotides read TGCAGCGACAGGACAGGATTGAGTGAGCAGTTCTTC.

This chain uses TRBV10-3 with TRBJ1-6, with D perhaps matching TRBD1 (5 bases). This CDR3 is 14 amino acids long. V was shortened by 0 bases and J by 17 bases, with 17 bases between the two germline ends. Germline CDR1 ENHRY, CDR2 SYGVKD. CDR3 loop: CAISESGAPGSIHF. Written as DNA, the CDR3 is TGTGCCATCAGTGAGTCAGGGGCACCGGGCTCCATCCACTTT.

The chain couples TRBV24-1 to TRBJ2-3; TRBD2 aligns across 8 bases. V dropped 9 bases and J dropped 6; count of bases not matched to a gene: 7. Per the germline V gene, CDR1 is KGHDR and CDR2 is SFDVKD. This CDR3 is built from 13 residues. CDR3 sequence reads: CATGGAGADTQYF. Written as DNA, the CDR3 is TGTGCCACCGGGGGAGCGGGGGCCGATACGCAGTATTTT.

The chain combines TRBV12-5 with TRBJ1-2; TRBD1 agrees at 7 bases. The germline V gene encodes CDR1 LGHNT and CDR2 FRNRAP. The CDR3 spans 15 residues. Trimming removed 2 bases from V and 2 bases from J; junction bases left unmatched: 5. CDR3: CASGLPSTGNYGYTF. The DNA of the CDR3 is TGTGCTAGTGGTTTGCCCTCGACAGGGAACTATGGCTACACCTTC.

The CDR3 region has the DNA TGCGCCAGCAGCTTGGTTTCAGGGGATGGCTACACCTTC. Protein product: CASSLVSGDGYTF. J is TRBJ1-2 and V is TRBV5-1; D might be TRBD1 (6 bases). CDR3 length: 13 residues. The V end lost 0 bases, the J end lost 6 bases, and 9 bases lay between the germline ends. CDR1 and CDR2 from the germline V gene are SGHRS and YFSETQ. The whole variable domain, filled in from reference TRBV5-1 and TRBJ1-2, reads KAGVTQTPRYLIKTRGQQVTLSCSPISGHRSVSWYQQTPGQGLQFLFEYFSETQRNKGNFPGRFSGRQFSNSRSEMNVSTLELGDSALYLCASSLVSGDGYTFGSGTRLTVV.

The count of this clone is one. V gene TRBV9 combines with J gene TRBJ1-2, with D hard to call. V gave up 6 bases and J gave up 4 bases, with 10 bases separating them. Germline lookup yields CDR1 SGDLS and CDR2 YYNGEE. This CDR3 is built from 12 residues. As DNA, the CDR3 is TGTGCCAGCACCCCCGCCAGCTATGGCTACACCTTC. Translated: CASTPASYGYTF.

The chain has TRBV24-1 and TRBJ2-3; TRBD1 matches 7 bases. The CDR3 has 15 residues. Trimming took 4 bases from V and 5 from J; bases not matched to a gene: 8. From germline, CDR1 is KGHDR and CDR2 SFDVKD. The CDR3 nucleotides read TGTGCCACCAGTGAATCGACAGGGCGATTAGATACGCAGTATTTT. Residues: CATSESTGRLDTQYF.

This chain's CDR3 is CASGDRGYEKLFF. The CDR3 DNA reads as TGTGCCAGCGGGGACAGGGGGTACGAAAAACTGTTTTTT. V is TRBV2 and J is TRBJ1-4, with TRBD1 matching 11 bases. The CDR3 loop spans 13 amino acids. Trimming cost V 8 bases and J 8 bases; bases outside gene matches: 4. Germline V gene lookup returns CDR1 SNHLY and CDR2 FYNNEI.

This chain links TRBV9 with TRBJ2-1; 16 bases match TRBD2. The CDR3 is 20 residues long. Trimming at V came to 3 bases and at J to 4 bases, leaving 13 bases not matched to a gene. Germline V gene lookup returns CDR1 SGDLS and CDR2 YYNGEE. The CDR3 region has the DNA TGTGCCAGCAGCGAAGCCGTCGGGACTAGCGGGGGGGCGTTATACAATGAGCAGTTCTTC. Translating it yields CASSEAVGTSGGALYNEQFF.

The chain links TRBV9 to TRBJ1-4; 9 bases fit TRBD1. V lost 3 bases, J lost 8 bases, and 5 bases stayed unmatched. Germline lookup yields CDR1 SGDLS and CDR2 YYNGEE. The CDR3 loop spans 14 amino acids. CDR3 nucleotide sequence: TGTGCCAGCAGCGGACAGGGGGTAGGGGAAAAACTGTTTTTT. As protein: CASSGQGVGEKLFF.

V usage is TRBV6-5 and J usage is TRBJ1-1, with D possibly TRBD1 on 6 matching bases. The germline V gene has CDR1 MNHEY and CDR2 SVGAGI. V was clipped by 0 bases and J by 5 bases, with 10 bases between them. The CDR3 spans 14 residues. CDR3 in DNA: TGTGCCAGCAGTTACTCTTACAGGGAGACTGAAGCTTTCTTT. As protein: CASSYSYRETEAFF.

The genes are TRBV4-2 and TRBJ2-5; the match to TRBD2 covers 11 bases. This CDR3 is built from 15 residues. The V gene end was trimmed by 1 base and the J gene end by 7 bases; junction bases not matched to a gene: 5. The germline V gene encodes CDR1 LGHNA and CDR2 YNFKEQ. As DNA, the CDR3 is TGTGCCAGCAGCCAAGTCACTAGCGGGGGTGGGACCCAGTACTTC. As protein: CASSQVTSGGGTQYF.

V and J are TRBV12-3 or TRBV12-4 and TRBJ1-5; D uncertain. The V and J ends lost 5 bases and 5 bases respectively, with 10 bases between them. The CDR3 is 13 residues long. Written as DNA, the CDR3 is TGTGCCAGCAGTCTCCGTCGTGATCAGCCCCAGCATTTT. Its translation: CASSLRRDQPQHF.

The J gene is TRBJ2-5, the V gene TRBV5-1, with a possible D match to TRBD2 (6 bases). Germline V gives CDR1 SGHRS, CDR2 YFSETQ. The CDR3 sequence is 14 residues long. V shed 0 bases and J shed 5 bases, with 11 bases lying between them. CDR3 DNA sequence: TGCGCCAGCAGCTTGGATCCGGGGGATGAGACCCAGTACTTC. It codes for CASSLDPGDETQYF.

The chain is built from TRBV6-5 and TRBJ2-7; D perhaps matches TRBD1 (6 bases). Germline V gives CDR1 MNHEY, CDR2 SVGAGI. V lost 6 bases to trimming and J lost 5 bases, with 14 bases between them. The CDR3 runs 13 residues. The CDR3, as DNA: TGTGCCAGCAGGAACAGGGACACTAACGAGCAGTACTTC. It yields the protein CASRNRDTNEQYF.

This clone was recorded only once. This chain joins TRBV7-2 and TRBJ2-7; TRBD1 is a possible D gene (7 bases). This CDR3 is 16 amino acids long. Germline CDR1 is SGHTA and CDR2 is FQGNSA. V gave up 5 bases and J gave up 0 bases, with 17 bases separating them. The CDR3 DNA sequence: TGTGCCAGCAGCCCCAGGGGGGCGGGTAGCTCCTACGAGCAGTACTTC. Protein product: CASSPRGAGSSYEQYF.

This clone was seen only a few times. The chain is built from TRBV4-2 and TRBJ2-7; 8 nucleotides match TRBD1. With V trimmed by 4 bases and J by 6 bases, 8 bases remained unmatched. Germline CDR1 LGHNA, CDR2 YNFKEQ. The CDR3 is made up of 14 amino acids. The chain's CDR3 is CASSPGGAGVEQYF. The CDR3 DNA reads as TGTGCCAGCAGCCCAGGGGGCGCAGGTGTCGAGCAGTACTTC.

The genes are TRBV20-1 and TRBJ2-5; possibly TRBD2 for D (6 bases). The CDR3 consists of 11 residues. V lost 6 bases and J 4 bases, leaving 9 bases between the germline ends. CDR1 is DFQATT, CDR2 SNEGSKA, per germline (reference sequence). The CDR3 reads CSAVAAETQYF. Here the CDR3 DNA reads TGCAGTGCCGTAGCGGCAGAGACCCAGTACTTC.